These 22 T cell receptor beta chains were all obtained from the same sample, sequenced in a study of blood T cells in healthy people across ages. A second about 7 to 11 cycle PCR used barcoded and J-beta primers. TCRdb reanalysed the 5' RACE reads using MiXCR and keeps one entry per CDR3 protein. The sample includes about 1,800,000 distinct CDR3 sequences, over 25% of them seen just once. Sequences were obtained from blood. The receptors originated from a woman aged 30 to 39 in good health.

The chain recombines TRBV5-5 with TRBJ2-7; TRBD1 matches at 7 bases. The CDR3 is 17 residues long. The germline V gene has CDR1 SGHKS and CDR2 YYEKEE (reference sequence). V shed 0 bases, J shed 2 bases, and the junction held 11 bases outside the gene matches. The CDR3, as DNA: TGTGCCAGCAGCTTGGATGTAGGGGGCCCGAGGACCTACGAGCAGTACTTC. Its protein product is CASSLDVGGPRTYEQYF.

With regard to this clonotype: This could be a read error, since a much larger clone is one nucleotide away. V usage is TRBV10-3 and J usage is TRBJ1-2, with a possible D match to TRBD1 (5 bases). This CDR3 region has 14 residues. Trimming removed 6 bases at V and 0 bases at J, with 11 bases between. Germline V gene data show CDR1 as ENHRY and CDR2 as SYGVKD. The CDR3 region is CAIRPGTANYGYTF. DNA for the CDR3: TGTGCCATCAGGCCGGGGACCGCTAACTATGGCTACACCTTC.

The CDR3, as DNA: TGCGCCAGCAGGTACAGGGCGATTAGCACAGATACGCAGTATTTT. It specifies CASRYRAISTDTQYF. The chain combines TRBV5-1 with TRBJ2-3; D might be TRBD1 (6 bases). CDR1 SGHRS and CDR2 YFSETQ come from the germline V gene. V was shortened by 5 bases and J by 0 bases, with 13 bases between the two germline ends. The CDR3 spans 15 residues.

This chain connects TRBV12-3 or TRBV12-4 to TRBJ1-4, with 8 bases lining up with TRBD1. CDR3 length: 16 amino acids. Losses at the gene ends were 7 bases for V and 1 base for J; bases not matched to a gene: 8. The CDR3 loop is CASTDRGAGTNEKLFF. CDR3 nucleotides: TGTGCCAGCACCGACAGGGGCGCGGGAACTAATGAAAAACTGTTTTTT.

This clonotype was counted ten times or more. The V gene is TRBV12-3 or TRBV12-4, the J gene TRBJ2-3; D is ambiguous. This CDR3 is 11 amino acids long. Trimming shortened V by 6 bases and J by 4 bases, and 5 bases separated the two germline ends. CDR3: CASRRADTQYF. As DNA, the CDR3 is TGTGCCAGCAGACGAGCAGATACGCAGTATTTT.

This clonotype has only a few counts. The V call is TRBV27, the J call TRBJ1-1; D is perhaps TRBD1 (5 bases). Trimming took off 5 bases at V and 3 bases at J, with 16 bases between the two ends. The germline V gene has CDR1 MNHEY and CDR2 SMNVEV (reference sequence). There are 15 residues in the CDR3. The CDR3 DNA follows: TGTGCCAGCAGTCTAAGTCGGGACCCGGACACTGAAGCTTTCTTT. It codes for CASSLSRDPDTEAFF.

The V and J genes are TRBV7-9 and TRBJ2-1; D might be TRBD1 (5 bases). TRBJ2-7 explains the end of the DNA better; the J call may be wrong. The CDR3 totals 15 residues. From germline, CDR1 is SEHNR and CDR2 FQNEAQ (reference sequence). CDR3 amino acids: CASSPNGRTSAEQYF. CDR3 coding DNA: TGTGCCAGCAGCCCTAATGGCAGGACAAGCGCCGAGCAGTACTTC.

This chain joins TRBV12-3 or TRBV12-4 and TRBJ1-5, with a weak D call TRBD1 (6 bases). CDR3 length: 14 residues. V lost 6 bases and J lost 3, with 12 bases in between. The CDR3 loop reads CASSRGGANQPQHF. DNA of the CDR3: TGTGCCAGCAGCCGTGGGGGGGCCAATCAGCCCCAGCATTTT.

This clonotype was detected ten times or more. The CDR3 sequence: CASSVGGGYPYEQFF. DNA of the CDR3: TGTGCCAGCAGCGTAGGGGGGGGGTATCCGTATGAGCAGTTCTTC. The chain combines TRBV9 with TRBJ2-1; 7 nucleotides align to TRBD2. J gave up 8 bases and V 0 bases, and 8 bases lay outside the gene matches. This CDR3 is built from 15 residues. CDR1 and CDR2 from the germline V gene are SGDLS and YYNGEE. Drawing the rest from reference TRBV9 and TRBJ2-1, the complete variable domain is DSGVTQTPKHLITATGQRVTLRCSPRSGDLSVYWYQQSLDQGLQFLIQYYNGEERAKGNILERFSAQQFPDLHSELNLSSLELGDSALYFCASSVGGGYPYEQFFGPGTRLTVL.

This chain joins TRBV6-2 or TRBV6-3 and TRBJ2-7; 7 bases match TRBD2. This CDR3 is built from 15 residues. After removal of 5 bases from V and 3 bases from J, the junction contained 10 bases not matched to a gene. Germline CDR1 and CDR2: MNHEY and SVGEGT. The DNA for the CDR3 is TGTGCCAGCAGTACGACTAGCATGCGTATCTACGAGCAGTACTTC. Its protein product is CASSTTSMRIYEQYF.

This clonotype was recorded a few times. The chain joins TRBV29-1 to TRBJ1-1; 9 bases align to TRBD1. Losses at the gene ends were 6 bases for V and 0 bases for J; bases not matched to a gene: 8. Germline values: CDR1 SQVTM, CDR2 ANQGSEA. This CDR3 region has 15 residues. The CDR3 DNA sequence: TGCAGCGTCCTGGGACAGGGAGGGATGAACACTGAAGCTTTCTTT. It is translated as CSVLGQGGMNTEAFF.

At least ten counts were recorded for this clonotype. J is TRBJ2-5 and V is TRBV18; D unclear. This CDR3 has 11 residues. V lost 8 bases and J lost 3, with 7 bases in between. CDR1 and CDR2 from the germline V gene are KGHSH and LQKENI. CDR3 residues: CASSREETQYF. DNA of the CDR3: TGTGCCAGCAGCCGCGAAGAGACCCAGTACTTC. Drawing the rest from reference TRBV18 and TRBJ2-5, the complete variable domain is NAGVMQNPRHLVRRRGQEARLRCSPMKGHSHVYWYRQLPEEGLKFMVYLQKENIIDESGMPKERFSAEFPKEGPSILRIQQVVRGDSAAYFCASSREETQYFGPGTRLLVL.

This clonotype was recorded at least ten times. The chain carries TRBV28 and TRBJ2-5; no reliable D call. Germline lookup yields CDR1 MDHEN and CDR2 SYDVKM. V was shortened by 2 bases and J by 2 bases, with 9 bases between the two germline ends. The CDR3 has 14 residues. For the CDR3, the DNA is TGTGCCAGCAGTTTACGTCGGTCGCAAGAGACCCAGTACTTC. This encodes CASSLRRSQETQYF.

This clonotype was seen only once. A junction boundary mismatches the germline segment, possibly from a read error. This sequence joins TRBV25-1 and TRBJ2-2; TRBD1 matches 9 bases. CDR1 MGHDK and CDR2 SYGVNS come from the germline V gene. This CDR3 has 19 residues. The DNA for the CDR3 is TGTGCCAGCAGTTTTTCTAAGGGACAGGGCAGTGCGAACACCGGGGAACTGTTTTTT. Translating it yields CASSFSKGQGSANTGELFF. Full variable domain (remainder filled in from reference TRBV25-1 and TRBJ2-2): EADIYQTPRYLVIGTGKKITLECSQTMGHDKMYWYQQDPGMELHLIHYSYGVNSTEKGDLSSESTVSRIRTEHFPLTLESARPSHTSQYLCASSFSKGQGSANTGELFFGEGSRLTVL.

This chain joins TRBV5-5 and TRBJ2-5; 8 nucleotides align to TRBD2. Germline CDR1 reads SGHKS; CDR2 reads YYEKEE (reference sequence). Trimming removed 4 bases from V and 4 bases from J; junction bases left unmatched: 12. This CDR3 region has 16 residues. The CDR3 reads CASSAWAGGEGETQYF. The CDR3 DNA follows: TGTGCCAGCAGCGCCTGGGCGGGGGGAGAGGGAGAGACCCAGTACTTC.

This clonotype has a handful of counts. The chain has TRBV18 and TRBJ2-1; TRBD1 agrees at 7 bases. The CDR3 sequence is 12 residues long. V shed 5 bases, J shed 8 bases, and the junction held 3 bases outside the gene matches. Germline CDR1 and CDR2: KGHSH and LQKENI. CDR3: CASSDRDDEQFF. The CDR3 bases are TGTGCCAGCTCAGACAGGGACGATGAGCAGTTCTTC.

The chain employs TRBV12-5 and TRBJ1-1; 11 nucleotides line up with TRBD1. Germline values: CDR1 LGHNT, CDR2 FRNRAP. This CDR3 has 16 amino acids. The V segment lost 6 bases and the J segment 3 bases; nucleotides outside the gene matches: 9. The CDR3 DNA follows: TGTGCTAGTGGGCGTCGGACAGGGGGCTTTGACACTGAAGCTTTCTTT. It encodes CASGRRTGGFDTEAFF. Filled out from reference TRBV12-5 and TRBJ1-1, the complete variable domain reads DARVTQTPRHKVTEMGQEVTMRCQPILGHNTVFWYRQTMMQGLELLAYFRNRAPLDDSGMPKDRFSAEMPDATLATLKIQPSEPRDSAVYFCASGRRTGGFDTEAFFGQGTRLTVV.

The chain employs TRBV29-1 and TRBJ1-1; D gene unclear. The germline V gene encodes CDR1 SQVTM and CDR2 ANQGSEA. This CDR3 has 11 residues. Trimming shortened V by 1 base and J by 4 bases, and 4 bases separated the two germline ends. CDR3 bases: TGCAGCGTTGAAGGCGCCACTGAAGCTTTCTTT. Amino acids: CSVEGATEAFF.

CDR3 residues: CASSPGTSGMRSSYEQYF. The CDR3 DNA reads TGTGCCAGCAGCCCCGGGACTAGCGGGATGCGGAGCTCCTACGAGCAGTACTTC. This chain uses TRBV5-5 with TRBJ2-7, with 13 bases matching TRBD2. The CDR3 runs 18 residues. Germline V gives CDR1 SGHKS, CDR2 YYEKEE (reference sequence). V shed 4 bases and J 0 bases; nucleotides not matched to a gene: 10. Combining the CDR3 with reference TRBV5-5 and TRBJ2-7 gives the whole variable domain DAGVTQSPTHLIKTRGQQVTLRCSPISGHKSVSWYQQVLGQGPQFIFQYYEKEERGRGNFPDRFSARQFPNYSSELNVNALLLGDSALYLCASSPGTSGMRSSYEQYFGPGTRLTVT.

This clonotype was counted only a few times. The chain is built from TRBV3-1 and TRBJ1-4; the match to TRBD1 covers 10 bases. The ends lost 2 bases at V and 8 bases at J; junction bases unmatched: 5. Germline assignment: CDR1 LGHDT and CDR2 YNNKEL (reference sequence). The CDR3 is 15 residues long. CDR3 region: CASSQPGTGDEKLFF. CDR3 DNA sequence: TGTGCCAGCAGCCAACCCGGGACAGGGGACGAAAAACTGTTTTTT. The whole variable domain, remainder taken from reference TRBV3-1 and TRBJ1-4, is DTAVSQTPKYLVTQMGNDKSIKCEQNLGHDTMYWYKQDSKKFLKIMFSYNNKELIINETVPNRFSPKSPDKAHLNLHINSLELGDSAVYFCASSQPGTGDEKLFFGSGTQLSVL.

This clonotype turned up a few times. As DNA, the CDR3 is TGCGCCAGTAGGGCCAGTGGGGTTTACAATGAGCAGTTCTTC. It is translated as CASRASGVYNEQFF. The rearrangement joins TRBV5-1 to TRBJ2-1; D not certain. The germline V gene has CDR1 SGHRS and CDR2 YFSETQ. Trimming removed 8 bases at V and 4 bases at J, with 16 bases between. This CDR3 contains 14 residues.

This clonotype was observed many times. For the CDR3, the DNA is TGTGCCAGCAGGAAAGGGACTAGCGGGAGAGAGACCCAGTACTTC. Translation: CASRKGTSGRETQYF. V is TRBV7-2 and J is TRBJ2-5, with 14 bases matching TRBD2. Germline CDR1 is SGHTA and CDR2 is FQGNSA. This CDR3 spans 15 amino acids. Trimming removed 6 bases from V and 4 bases from J; junction bases left unmatched: 4.